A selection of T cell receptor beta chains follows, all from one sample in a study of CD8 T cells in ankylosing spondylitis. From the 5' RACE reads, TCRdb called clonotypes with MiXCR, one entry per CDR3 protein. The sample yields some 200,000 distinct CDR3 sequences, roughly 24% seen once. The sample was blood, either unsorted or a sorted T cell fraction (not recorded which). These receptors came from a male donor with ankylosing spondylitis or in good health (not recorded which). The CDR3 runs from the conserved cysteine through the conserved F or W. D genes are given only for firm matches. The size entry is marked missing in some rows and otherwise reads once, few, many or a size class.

CDR3: CSVDQTSEIKYF
DNA: TGCAGCGTGGATCAGACTAGCGAGATCAAGTACTTC
V: TRBV29-1
D: TRBD2
J: TRBJ2-5
size: few

CDR3: CASSPGTGVIGGYTF
DNA: TGTGCCAGCAGTCCCGGGACAGGGGTAATAGGTGGCTACACCTTC
V: TRBV6-1
D: TRBD1
J: TRBJ1-2
size: many

CDR3: CASSLESGWFETQYF
DNA: TGCGCCAGCAGTTTGGAGTCAGGGTGGTTCGAGACCCAGTACTTC
V: TRBV5-1
D: NA
J: TRBJ2-5
size: many

CDR3: CASSYVGEQFF
DNA: TGTGCCAGCAGCTACGTCGGCGAGCAGTTCTTC
V: TRBV11-2
D: NA
J: TRBJ2-1
size: many

CDR3: CASSPKAVAPQHF
DNA: TGTGCCAGCAGTCCAAAGGCCGTCGCGCCCCAGCATTTT
V: TRBV12-3/TRBV12-4
D: NA
J: TRBJ1-5
size: few

CDR3: CASRSSGNTGELFF
DNA: TGTGCCAGCAGAAGTAGCGGAAACACCGGGGAGCTGTTTTTT
V: TRBV27
D: NA
J: TRBJ2-2
size: many

CDR3: CSAKGTGASDTQYF
DNA: TGCAGTGCTAAAGGGACAGGGGCGTCAGATACGCAGTATTTT
V: TRBV20-1
D: TRBD1
J: TRBJ2-3
size: many

CDR3: CASSLVTGLASYNEQFF
DNA: TGTGCCAGCAGCTTAGTTACGGGCCTAGCTTCTTACAATGAGCAGTTCTTC
V: TRBV7-2
D: NA
J: TRBJ2-1
size: many

CDR3: CASSWGWDEQFF
DNA: TGCGCCAGCAGCTGGGGGTGGGATGAGCAGTTCTTC
V: TRBV5-1
D: NA
J: TRBJ2-1
size: few

CDR3: CASSLDVDRAQYF
DNA: TGCGCCAGCAGCTTGGATGTAGACAGGGCGCAGTATTTT
V: TRBV5-1
D: TRBD1
J: TRBJ2-3
size: NA

CDR3: CASRLDSLVGIQYF
DNA: TGCGCCAGCAGATTGGACAGCCTAGTCGGGATTCAGTACTTC
V: TRBV5-1
D: NA
J: TRBJ2-4
size: NA

CDR3: CAIRGDAGGNEKLFF
DNA: TGTGCCATCAGGGGGGACGCCGGGGGGAATGAAAAACTGTTTTTT
V: TRBV10-3
D: NA
J: TRBJ1-4
size: many

CDR3: CASSERGETQYF
DNA: TGTGCCAGCAGTGAGCGGGGGGAGACCCAGTACTTC
V: TRBV25-1
D: TRBD2
J: TRBJ2-5
size: few

CDR3: CASSITSGLAGSHEQFF
DNA: TGTGCCAGCAGCATTACTTCGGGACTAGCGGGCTCCCATGAGCAGTTCTTC
V: TRBV7-3
D: TRBD2
J: TRBJ2-1
size: NA

CDR3: CASSLGQGTAGLYEQYF
DNA: TGCGCCAGCAGCTTGGGTCAGGGGACTGCTGGACTCTACGAGCAGTACTTC
V: TRBV5-1
D: NA
J: TRBJ2-7
size: few

CDR3: CASSQGSSTRGTGANVLTF
DNA: TGCGCCAGCAGCCAAGGGTCCTCCACACGGGGGACTGGGGCCAACGTCCTGACTTTC
V: TRBV4-3
D: NA
J: TRBJ2-6
size: NA

CDR3: CSCTGDYNEQFF
DNA: TGCAGCTGTACCGGGGATTACAATGAGCAGTTCTTC
V: TRBV29-1
D: NA
J: TRBJ2-1
size: few

CDR3: CASSLAGNMNTEAFF
DNA: TGTGCCAGCAGCTTAGCGGGAAACATGAACACTGAAGCTTTCTTT
V: TRBV7-6
D: NA
J: TRBJ1-1
size: many